Sequencing of this T cell receptor (beta chain) was carried out in a study of cytomegalovirus exposure and HLA in healthy donors. The CDR3 contains 15 residues. V lost 4 bases and J lost 1; bases outside the gene matches: 8. CDR1 and CDR2 (germline): SGHRS, YFSETQ. The method was immunoSEQ multiplex PCR; TCRdb's version includes in-frame clones alone and lacks a portion of them. Counted here are around 180,000 clones, around four fifths occurring once; the ten biggest clones make up less than 8.5%. Sample: PBMCs. This clonotype originated in a man aged 18 to 30 in good health and CMV-seropositive. V is TRBV5-1 and J is TRBJ2-7; TRBD2 aligns across 7 bases. Here the CDR3 reads CASSPGWGGSYEQYF. Here the CDR3 DNA reads TGCGCCAGCAGCCCCGGCTGGGGGGGGTCCTACGAGCAGTACTTC.